This TCR beta chain came from a study of blood T cell repertoires in COVID-19. Study-wide context: PBMCs, B-cell-depleted T cells, or T cells were the source of the cDNA or gDNA that made up the material.

CDR1 is MNHEY and CDR2 is SMNVEV in the germline V gene (reference sequence). With 0 bases removed from V and 2 bases from J, the gap between germline ends came to 11 bases. This CDR3 contains 16 residues. Produced via immunoSEQ multiplex PCR; TCRdb's table is partial and in-frame only. The table includes 150,000 to 250,000 clones, about 80% detected once. Sequencing was performed on PBMCs or T cells enriched from blood (not recorded which). This chain links TRBV27 with TRBJ1-5, with D possibly being TRBD1 (5 bases). This sequence was found in a man aged 35-49 years who had recovered from COVID-19. The CDR3 DNA reads TGTGCCAGCAGTTTATCTTCAGGGTTTGGCAATCAGCCCCAGCATTTT. Its translation: CASSLSSGFGNQPQHF.